Shown below are 28 T cell receptor beta chains from a single sample sequenced in a study of OX40 agonist ivuxolimab in advanced cancers. Measured with immunoSEQ multiplex PCR; TCRdb has only the in-frame clones, and not every one. The repertoire consists of around 76,000 clones, with more than 85% occurring once and the leading ten covering approximately 8%. The material was CD4+ or CD8+ T cells sorted from blood, obtained in a trial of the OX40 agonist ivuxolimab. The receptors here all came from an adult with an advanced solid tumor such as melanoma, head and neck, liver or kidney cancer.

The V gene is TRBV5-5, the J gene TRBJ2-5; TRBD2 agrees at 12 bases. The V gene's germline CDR1 is SGHKS and CDR2 YYEKEE (reference sequence). The junction had 13 bases not matched to a gene; V was cut back by 3 bases and J by 4 bases. CDR3 length: 18 amino acids. The CDR3 here is CASSSRLAGALSGETQYF. CDR3 nucleotide sequence: TGTGCCAGCAGCTCTAGACTAGCGGGGGCCCTGAGTGGAGAGACCCAGTACTTC. Using reference TRBV5-5 and TRBJ2-5 for the parts outside the CDR3, the full variable domain is DAGVTQSPTHLIKTRGQQVTLRCSPISGHKSVSWYQQVLGQGPQFIFQYYEKEERGRGNFPDRFSARQFPNYSSELNVNALLLGDSALYLCASSSRLAGALSGETQYFGPGTRLLVL.

The chain couples TRBV19 to TRBJ2-1; 12 bases map to TRBD2. In germline, CDR1 is LNHDA, CDR2 SQIVND (reference sequence). The CDR3 extends over 17 amino acids. With V trimmed by 1 base and J by 7 bases, 8 bases remained unmatched. The CDR3 region is CASSIGRLAGVRNEQFF. The CDR3 DNA is TGTGCCAGTAGTATAGGGAGACTAGCGGGAGTAAGGAATGAGCAGTTCTTC.

The V and J genes are TRBV28 and TRBJ1-5; D not certain. The CDR3 sequence is 14 residues long. Germline assignment: CDR1 MDHEN and CDR2 SYDVKM. Between the trimmed V and J ends, which lost 3 bases and 2 bases, there was a span of 8 bases. CDR3 sequence reads: CASSFGVGNQPQHF. For the CDR3, the DNA is TGTGCCAGCAGTTTTGGGGTGGGCAATCAGCCCCAGCATTTT. Full variable domain (rest looked up from reference TRBV28 and TRBJ1-5): DVKVTQSSRYLVKRTGEKVFLECVQDMDHENMFWYRQDPGLGLRLIYFSYDVKMKEKGDIPEGYSVSREKKERFSLILESASTNQTSMYLCASSFGVGNQPQHFGDGTRLSIL.

V is TRBV19 and J is TRBJ2-2; D remains unclear. This CDR3 spans 15 amino acids. Germline CDR1 LNHDA, CDR2 SQIVND (reference sequence). V shed 6 bases and J shed 1 base, with 12 bases lying between them. The CDR3 loop is CASRTLPKNTGELFF. In DNA form, the CDR3 reads TGTGCCAGTAGGACCCTCCCCAAGAACACCGGGGAGCTGTTTTTT.

The V call is TRBV5-4, the J call TRBJ2-3, with D perhaps being TRBD1 or TRBD2 (6 bases each). Germline CDR1 and CDR2: SGHNT and YYREEE (reference sequence). V lost 6 bases and J lost 3, with 20 bases in between. The CDR3 runs 16 residues. CDR3 residues: CASNRIGGARTDTQYF. The CDR3 region has the DNA TGTGCCAGCAACCGGATCGGGGGCGCCCGGACAGATACGCAGTATTTT. Full variable domain (outside the CDR3, taken from reference TRBV5-4 and TRBJ2-3): ETGVTQSPTHLIKTRGQQVTLRCSSQSGHNTVSWYQQALGQGPQFIFQYYREEENGRGNFPPRFSGLQFPNYSSELNVNALELDDSALYLCASNRIGGARTDTQYFGPGTRLTVL.

The V gene is TRBV19, the J gene TRBJ2-5, with D maybe TRBD1 (5 bases). This CDR3 is built from 14 residues. Trimming cost V 5 bases and J 5 bases, with 15 bases left between them. Germline CDR1 and CDR2: LNHDA and SQIVND (reference sequence). The CDR3 DNA is TGTGCCAGTAGTCAACCGTTACCAGGGGAGACCCAGTACTTC. This gives the protein CASSQPLPGETQYF.

The chain links TRBV9 to TRBJ2-3, with D tentatively TRBD2 (5 bases). V was pared by 4 bases and J by 5 bases, with 11 bases between. The CDR3 is 13 residues long. Germline loops: CDR1 SGDLS, CDR2 YYNGEE. The CDR3 is CASSPRVVDTQYF. CDR3 bases: TGTGCCAGCAGCCCGCGGGTGGTAGATACGCAGTATTTT.

The V gene is TRBV6-6, the J gene TRBJ2-7; 8 bases line up with TRBD2. CDR1 is MNHNY and CDR2 is SVGAGI in the germline V gene (reference sequence). The V segment lost 2 bases and the J segment 5 bases; nucleotides outside the gene matches: 11. There are 16 residues in the CDR3. This chain's CDR3 is CASSYPVSSGLDEQYF. The CDR3 DNA reads TGTGCCAGCAGTTACCCAGTCTCTAGCGGGCTCGACGAGCAGTACTTC.

CDR3 sequence (DNA): TGTGCCAGCAGTGGCGGGACAAGGACTGGAAACACCATATATTTT. It encodes CASSGGTRTGNTIYF. The J gene is TRBJ1-3, the V gene TRBV6-1; D perhaps matches TRBD1 (6 bases). The CDR3 extends over 15 amino acids. V dropped 4 bases and J dropped 2 bases, with 12 bases sitting between them. The germline V gene has CDR1 MNHNS and CDR2 SASEGT.

This clone has just one count. V and J are TRBV29-1 and TRBJ2-5; 7 bases align to TRBD2. This CDR3 region has 12 residues. V lost 3 bases and J lost 3; bases outside the gene matches: 1. The germline gives CDR1 SQVTM, CDR2 ANQGSEA. The CDR3 spells CSVDRGEETQYF. CDR3 DNA sequence: TGCAGCGTTGACCGGGGGGAAGAGACCCAGTACTTC.

The rearrangement uses TRBV6-5 and TRBJ1-2; TRBD1 might be the D (6 bases). Between the trimmed V and J ends, which lost 3 bases and 8 bases, there was a span of 19 bases. The CDR3 has 15 amino acids. Germline V gives CDR1 MNHEY, CDR2 SVGAGI. The CDR3 sequence: CASSYLDRTGMGYTF. For the CDR3, the DNA is TGTGCCAGCAGTTATTTGGACAGAACCGGTATGGGCTACACCTTC.

The CDR3 DNA reads as TGTGCCAGCAGTTTCGGGACAGAAGAGACCCAGTACTTC. This sequence encodes CASSFGTEETQYF. The chain is built from TRBV6-1 and TRBJ2-5; 7 nucleotides line up with TRBD1. V lost 5 bases to trimming and J lost 3 bases; unmatched junction nucleotides: 3. This CDR3 comprises 13 residues. CDR1 and CDR2 (germline): MNHNS, SASEGT.

The chain carries TRBV9 and TRBJ2-5, with a tentative D call TRBD2 (6 bases). The ends were cut back, 0 bases at V and 5 bases at J, with 11 bases in the middle. CDR1 and CDR2 (germline): SGDLS, YYNGEE. This CDR3 region has 14 residues. The CDR3 reads CASSVELLAETQYF. DNA of the CDR3: TGTGCCAGCAGCGTAGAGTTGCTAGCGGAGACCCAGTACTTC. Full variable domain (missing parts from reference TRBV9 and TRBJ2-5): DSGVTQTPKHLITATGQRVTLRCSPRSGDLSVYWYQQSLDQGLQFLIQYYNGEERAKGNILERFSAQQFPDLHSELNLSSLELGDSALYFCASSVELLAETQYFGPGTRLLVL.

The chain recombines TRBV7-3 with TRBJ2-3; a possible D gene is TRBD2 (5 bases). Trimming left V 1 base short and J 0 bases short, with 8 bases between. Germline V gene lookup returns CDR1 SGHTA and CDR2 FQGTGA. CDR3 length equals 15 residues. The CDR3 loop is CASSLNRGSTDTQYF. CDR3 in DNA: TGTGCCAGCAGCTTAAACCGGGGTAGCACAGATACGCAGTATTTT.

Here the CDR3 DNA reads TGCAGCGTTGAGGGGTTACGGACACTGAGAGAGACCCAGTACTTC. Translated, it gives CSVEGLRTLRETQYF. The chain joins TRBV29-1 to TRBJ2-5; D may be TRBD1 (5 bases). V lost 3 bases and J lost 4, with 18 bases in between. The CDR3 covers 15 residues. Germline loops: CDR1 SQVTM, CDR2 ANQGSEA.

The chain joins TRBV19 to TRBJ2-7; 11 bases map to TRBD2. The CDR3 extends over 17 amino acids. Per germline, CDR1 LNHDA and CDR2 SQIVND (reference sequence). Trimming at V came to 4 bases and at J to 3 bases, leaving 11 bases not matched to a gene. In nucleotides, the CDR3 is TGTGCCAGTAGTACCCGAGAGGGACTAGCGGAGTTCTACGAGCAGTACTTC. Amino acids: CASSTREGLAEFYEQYF. Filled out from reference TRBV19 and TRBJ2-7, the complete variable domain reads DGGITQSPKYLFRKEGQNVTLSCEQNLNHDAMYWYRQDPGQGLRLIYYSQIVNDFQKGDIAEGYSVSREKKESFPLTVTSAQKNPTAFYLCASSTREGLAEFYEQYFGPGTRLTVT.

This chain connects TRBV5-8 to TRBJ2-1; D perhaps matches TRBD1 (6 bases). Germline-derived CDR1 and CDR2 are SGHTS and YDEGEE. Trimming took off 2 bases at V and 9 bases at J, with 12 bases between the two ends. The CDR3 is 13 residues long. The CDR3 DNA is TGTGCCAGCAGCTTTTCAGACAGGAGTGAGCAGTTCTTC. It specifies CASSFSDRSEQFF.

V gene TRBV10-3 combines with J gene TRBJ1-5; D is undetermined. Germline CDR1 is ENHRY and CDR2 is SYGVKD. V was trimmed by 3 bases and J by 6 bases, leaving 9 bases between them. The CDR3 is 13 amino acids. CDR3 DNA: TGTGCCATCAGTGACTCTCGGGGTCAGCCCCAGCATTTT. Translating it yields CAISDSRGQPQHF.

The chain employs TRBV28 and TRBJ1-1, with D hard to call. Trimming took 3 bases from V and 8 from J, leaving 7 bases between them. Germline CDR1 and CDR2: MDHEN and SYDVKM. The CDR3 spans 11 residues. The CDR3 region is CASSLEKEAFF. Written as DNA, the CDR3 is TGTGCCAGCAGTTTGGAGAAAGAAGCTTTCTTT.

The chain carries TRBV2 and TRBJ1-1; 8 bases fit TRBD1. J was trimmed by 0 bases and V by 8 bases; bases with no gene match: 8. Germline V gene sequence: CDR1 SNHLY, CDR2 FYNNEI. The CDR3 contains 15 residues. The DNA of the CDR3 is TGTGCCAGCGGGCCGGGACAGGCAATGAACACTGAAGCTTTCTTT. This sequence encodes CASGPGQAMNTEAFF.

This chain joins TRBV11-2 and TRBJ1-6, with 7 bases identical to TRBD1. Germline loops: CDR1 SGHAT, CDR2 FQNNGV. This CDR3 has 16 amino acids. With 1 base clipped from V and 3 bases from J, the junction kept 3 bases outside the gene matches. This CDR3 is CASSLGSGGYNSPLHF. The CDR3 DNA sequence: TGTGCCAGCAGCTTAGGATCAGGGGGCTATAATTCACCCCTCCACTTT.

The chain employs TRBV5-1 and TRBJ2-1; 7 bases are shared with TRBD2. Trimming cost V 5 bases and J 5 bases; bases outside gene matches: 4. This CDR3 contains 13 residues. Germline loops: CDR1 SGHRS, CDR2 YFSETQ. The CDR3 DNA sequence: TGCGCCAGCAGAGAGCTAGCGGACAATGAGCAGTTCTTC. This sequence encodes CASRELADNEQFF.

This clone appeared a single time. The chain recombines TRBV18 with TRBJ2-1; weak D call: TRBD1 (6 bases). Trimming took off 2 bases at V and 6 bases at J, with 8 bases between the two ends. The germline gives CDR1 KGHSH, CDR2 LQKENI. This CDR3 comprises 13 residues. The CDR3, as DNA: TGTGCCAGCTCACCAACAGGGCTCAATGAGCAGTTCTTC. Its protein product is CASSPTGLNEQFF.

The V gene is TRBV30, the J gene TRBJ2-5; the match to TRBD2 covers 11 bases. The CDR3 runs 15 residues. Trimming at V came to 0 bases and at J to 3 bases, leaving 3 bases not matched to a gene. Germline V CDR1 and CDR2: GTSNPN, SVGIG (reference sequence). The DNA for the CDR3 is TGTGCCTGGAGTGTGCTAGCGGGGGGCAAAGAGACCCAGTACTTC. It encodes CAWSVLAGGKETQYF.

The chain joins TRBV18 to TRBJ2-5; 7 bases align to TRBD1. V shed 3 bases and J 4 bases; nucleotides not matched to a gene: 5. The CDR3 sequence is 14 residues long. Germline CDR1 is KGHSH and CDR2 is LQKENI. CDR3 amino acids: CASSPGRQGETQYF. DNA for the CDR3: TGTGCCAGCTCACCGGGCCGACAGGGAGAGACCCAGTACTTC.

The rearrangement joins TRBV6-6 to TRBJ2-7, with D perhaps TRBD2 (6 bases). Germline CDR1 reads MNHNY; CDR2 reads SVGAGI (reference sequence). Trimming took off 0 bases at V and 4 bases at J, with 10 bases between the two ends. The CDR3 is 14 amino acids. The CDR3 reads CASSYSRGKYEQYF. The CDR3 nucleotides read TGTGCCAGCAGTTACTCGCGGGGAAAGTACGAGCAGTACTTC.

The rearrangement uses TRBV6-6 and TRBJ1-5; D gene unclear. Between the trimmed V and J ends, which lost 2 bases and 5 bases, there was a span of 16 bases. The CDR3 contains 16 residues. Looked up from germline, CDR1 is MNHNY and CDR2 is SVGAGI (reference sequence). The CDR3 is CASSYPPDAQDQPQHF. CDR3 nucleotides: TGTGCCAGCAGTTACCCCCCAGACGCTCAGGATCAGCCCCAGCATTTT.

This chain uses TRBV5-1 with TRBJ1-1; 7 nucleotides line up with TRBD1. The CDR3 loop spans 13 amino acids. V lost 2 bases and J lost 6; bases outside the gene matches: 4. Germline CDR1 reads SGHRS; CDR2 reads YFSETQ. CDR3 nucleotide sequence: TGCGCCAGCAGCTTAGTCAGGGGGGCTGAAGCTTTCTTT. Translation gives CASSLVRGAEAFF. The full variable domain, rest sourced from reference TRBV5-1 and TRBJ1-1, is KAGVTQTPRYLIKTRGQQVTLSCSPISGHRSVSWYQQTPGQGLQFLFEYFSETQRNKGNFPGRFSGRQFSNSRSEMNVSTLELGDSALYLCASSLVRGAEAFFGQGTRLTVV.